Below are 22 T cell receptor beta chains sequenced from a single sample in a study of cytomegalovirus exposure and HLA in healthy donors. The PCR employed 60 Vbeta primers together with 13 Jbeta primers. TCRdb keeps only in-frame clones here, not all; method: immunoSEQ multiplex PCR. Here the sample table reports about 140,000 clones. Sequencing was done on a sample of PBMCs. The receptors shown here come from a woman aged 18-29 years in good health and CMV-seronegative.

The chain links TRBV6-1 to TRBJ1-2; no clear D gene. The CDR3 extends over 15 amino acids. Per the germline V gene, CDR1 is MNHNS and CDR2 is SASEGT. The V and J ends lost 0 bases and 1 base respectively, with 9 bases between them. This CDR3 is CASSEAYFSNYGYTF. The DNA for the CDR3 is TGTGCCAGCAGTGAAGCGTATTTCAGTAACTATGGCTACACCTTC.

This sequence joins TRBV6-6 and TRBJ2-5; the match to TRBD2 covers 7 bases. The J call may be faulty, since TRBJ2-7 better matches the DNA end. The CDR3 has 15 amino acids. Germline CDR1 is MNHNY and CDR2 is SVGAGI (reference sequence). The CDR3 loop reads CASTMRDYPPSEQYF. CDR3 in DNA: TGTGCCAGCACCATGAGGGACTATCCTCCCTCCGAGCAGTACTTC.

V and J are TRBV27 and TRBJ1-2; TRBD1 aligns across 7 bases. The CDR3 runs to 14 residues. Germline V CDR1 and CDR2: MNHEY, SMNVEV (reference sequence). Trimming took 3 bases from V and 1 from J; bases not matched to a gene: 2. The CDR3 sequence is CASSLSGGNYGYTF. Written as DNA, the CDR3 is TGTGCCAGCAGTTTGTCAGGGGGTAACTATGGCTACACCTTC.

The chain couples TRBV19 to TRBJ2-1, with TRBD2 matching over 11 bases. The germline CDR1 and CDR2 sequences are LNHDA and SQIVND (reference sequence). The trim removed 4 bases at V and 8 bases at J, leaving 10 bases unmatched. This CDR3 comprises 16 residues. The DNA of the CDR3 is TGTGCCAGTAGTACCTCAATAGCGGGAGGGGCCGATGAGCAGTTCTTC. As protein: CASSTSIAGGADEQFF.

J is TRBJ1-1 and V is TRBV19, with D tentatively TRBD1 (6 bases). The CDR3 runs to 15 residues. The germline gives CDR1 LNHDA, CDR2 SQIVND (reference sequence). The germline V and J ends were trimmed by 7 bases and 4 bases, with 19 bases remaining between them. CDR3 region: CASKIPRDKGTEAFF. The CDR3 nucleotides are TGTGCCAGTAAAATCCCCCGGGACAAGGGCACTGAAGCTTTCTTT.

The V gene is TRBV18, the J gene TRBJ1-4; D is possibly TRBD1 (5 bases). Trimming took off 1 base at V and 8 bases at J, with 8 bases between the two ends. Germline V lookup: CDR1 KGHSH, CDR2 LQKENI. The CDR3 loop spans 13 amino acids. The CDR3 DNA reads TGTGCCAGCTCACCACGGGGGGAGGAAAAACTGTTTTTT. Translation gives CASSPRGEEKLFF.

The gene calls are TRBV10-1 and TRBJ2-3, with 11 bases lining up with TRBD2. The V gene end was trimmed by 4 bases and the J gene end by 2 bases; junction bases not matched to a gene: 8. CDR3 length: 17 amino acids. Germline V lookup: CDR1 WNHNN, CDR2 SYGVQD (reference sequence). The CDR3 protein is CASSAVGTSGHTDTQYF. The CDR3 nucleotides read TGCGCCAGCAGTGCGGTCGGGACTAGCGGACACACAGATACGCAGTATTTT.

This chain links TRBV7-9 with TRBJ2-5, with D hard to call. The germline V gene encodes CDR1 SEHNR and CDR2 FQNEAQ (reference sequence). The CDR3 length is 13 residues. V shed 4 bases and J shed 2 bases, with 8 bases lying between them. CDR3 loop: CASSSTEQETQYF. DNA of the CDR3: TGTGCCAGCAGCTCTACAGAACAAGAGACCCAGTACTTC.

J is TRBJ1-2 and V is TRBV27; 7 bases are a match to TRBD1. J gave up 8 bases and V 3 bases, and 6 bases lay outside the gene matches. Germline-derived CDR1 and CDR2 are MNHEY and SMNVEV (reference sequence). This CDR3 comprises 13 residues. This chain's CDR3 is CASSFSTGRGYTF. CDR3 DNA: TGTGCCAGCAGTTTCTCGACAGGGCGCGGCTACACCTTC.

The chain joins TRBV10-1 to TRBJ2-5, with a tentative D call TRBD1 (6 bases). The last part of the DNA fits TRBJ2-7 better; the J call may be wrong. The CDR3 is 14 residues long. Germline lookup yields CDR1 WNHNN and CDR2 SYGVQD (reference sequence). DNA for the CDR3: TGCGCCAGCAGCCCTGGACAGTCCCTATTCGAGCAGTACTTC. Residues: CASSPGQSLFEQYF.

The chain is built from TRBV6-5 and TRBJ1-5; 8 bases line up with TRBD1. The CDR3 totals 16 residues. The ends lost 4 bases at V and 4 bases at J; junction bases unmatched: 9. The V gene's germline CDR1 is MNHEY and CDR2 SVGAGI. In DNA form, the CDR3 reads TGTGCCAGCAGTTCCGGACAGGGAGCGATGAATCAGCCCCAGCATTTT. Its protein product is CASSSGQGAMNQPQHF.

The CDR3 here is CASSLGGFLNIQYF. CDR3 in DNA: TGTGCCAGCAGCTTAGGAGGGTTCCTGAACATTCAGTACTTC. The genes are TRBV11-2 and TRBJ2-4, with D possibly TRBD2 on 5 matching bases. CDR3 length equals 14 residues. V shed 1 base and J shed 7 bases, with 11 bases lying between them. Germline V CDR1 and CDR2: SGHAT, FQNNGV.

V is TRBV6-5 and J is TRBJ2-1; 9 bases match TRBD2. The CDR3 extends over 15 amino acids. Germline V gives CDR1 MNHEY, CDR2 SVGAGI. V lost 3 bases, J lost 9 bases, and 9 bases stayed unmatched. CDR3 nucleotides: TGTGCCAGCAGTTATGAAGCGGGAGGTGCCGGTGAGCAGTTCTTC. As protein: CASSYEAGGAGEQFF.

This chain joins TRBV13 and TRBJ1-1; D is perhaps TRBD1 (5 bases). The germline V and J ends were trimmed by 11 bases and 4 bases, with 14 bases remaining between them. The germline CDR1 and CDR2 sequences are PRHDT and FYEKMQ (reference sequence). The length of the CDR3 is 12 residues. This CDR3 is CACGRGGTEAFF. CDR3 nucleotide sequence: TGTGCCTGCGGACGGGGGGGCACTGAAGCTTTCTTT. The full variable domain, rest sourced from reference TRBV13 and TRBJ1-1, is AAGVIQSPRHLIKEKRETATLKCYPIPRHDTVYWYQQGPGQDPQFLISFYEKMQSDKGSIPDRFSAQQFSDYHSELNMSSLELGDSALYFCACGRGGTEAFFGQGTRLTVV.

The V call is TRBV5-1, the J call TRBJ2-7; 8 bases map to TRBD2. The length of the CDR3 is 18 residues. The V gene's germline CDR1 is SGHRS and CDR2 YFSETQ. The V and J ends lost 0 bases and 6 bases, in that order; junction bases with no gene match: 17. The CDR3: CASSLADTSGQKNGEQYF. CDR3 DNA sequence: TGCGCCAGCAGCTTGGCCGATACTAGCGGCCAAAAAAATGGCGAGCAGTACTTC.

The chain has TRBV9 and TRBJ2-3, with D perhaps matching TRBD2 (7 bases). Germline V CDR1 and CDR2: SGDLS, YYNGEE. The CDR3 is 15 residues long. The V end was cut by 0 bases, the J end by 1 base, with 9 bases between. The chain's CDR3 is CASSVDGGRTDTQYF. CDR3 coding DNA: TGTGCCAGCAGCGTAGACGGGGGGCGCACAGATACGCAGTATTTT.

The rearrangement joins TRBV2 to TRBJ2-1; 10 bases are a match to TRBD2. Losses at the gene ends were 3 bases for V and 6 bases for J; bases not matched to a gene: 5. The CDR3 loop spans 15 amino acids. Germline-derived CDR1 and CDR2 are SNHLY and FYNNEI. CDR3 in DNA: TGTGCCAGCAGTGATAAGCGGGAGGGCTTCAATGAGCAGTTCTTC. This gives the protein CASSDKREGFNEQFF.

The chain joins TRBV5-1 to TRBJ1-4; 11 nucleotides match TRBD1. The CDR3 is 14 amino acids. V was clipped by 4 bases and J by 8 bases; unmatched bases: 4. Germline-derived CDR1 and CDR2 are SGHRS and YFSETQ. CDR3 in amino acids: CASSRTGGEEKLFF. The CDR3 DNA is TGCGCCAGCAGCCGGACAGGGGGCGAGGAAAAACTGTTTTTT.

The gene calls are TRBV9 and TRBJ2-3; the match to TRBD2 covers 9 bases. The V gene's germline CDR1 is SGDLS and CDR2 YYNGEE. J lost 5 bases, V lost 3 bases, and 10 bases had no gene match. There are 16 residues in the CDR3. Here the CDR3 DNA reads TGTGCCAGCAGCGCGCGGGCGGGAGGGTTGTTAGATACGCAGTATTTT. It encodes CASSARAGGLLDTQYF.

The CDR3 DNA is TGTGCCACCAGCAAAGATCGGGGAGGCACTGAAGCTTTCTTT. Translation: CATSKDRGGTEAFF. V usage is TRBV15 and J usage is TRBJ1-1, with D uncertain. V was cut by 4 bases and J by 4 bases, with 13 bases left in between. CDR3 length: 14 amino acids. Germline-derived CDR1 and CDR2 are LNHNV and YYDKDF (reference sequence). The whole variable domain, remainder taken from reference TRBV15 and TRBJ1-1, is DAMVIQNPRYQVTQFGKPVTLSCSQTLNHNVMYWYQQKSSQAPKLLFHYYDKDFNNEADTPDNFQSRRPNTSFCFLDIRSPGLGDTAMYLCATSKDRGGTEAFFGQGTRLTVV.

This rearrangement joins TRBV5-1 to TRBJ2-5, with D possibly TRBD2 on 7 matching bases. There are 17 residues in the CDR3. V lost 3 bases, J lost 1 base, and 19 bases lay in between. Germline V CDR1 and CDR2: SGHRS, YFSETQ. The CDR3 bases are TGCGCCAGCAGCTGGGGGGGCGGGCGCCCGCTCCAAGAGACCCAGTACTTC. This codes for CASSWGGGRPLQETQYF. Looking up the rest from reference TRBV5-1 and TRBJ2-5 gives the full variable domain: KAGVTQTPRYLIKTRGQQVTLSCSPISGHRSVSWYQQTPGQGLQFLFEYFSETQRNKGNFPGRFSGRQFSNSRSEMNVSTLELGDSALYLCASSWGGGRPLQETQYFGPGTRLLVL.

This rearrangement joins TRBV15 to TRBJ1-4; possibly TRBD1 for D (6 bases). CDR1 is LNHNV, CDR2 YYDKDF, per germline (reference sequence). The CDR3 is 15 residues long. Trimming removed 2 bases from V and 8 bases from J, with 15 bases in between. The CDR3 region has the DNA TGTGCCACCAGCAGACAGGGGCCGCTGGGGGAAAAACTGTTTTTT. It encodes CATSRQGPLGEKLFF.